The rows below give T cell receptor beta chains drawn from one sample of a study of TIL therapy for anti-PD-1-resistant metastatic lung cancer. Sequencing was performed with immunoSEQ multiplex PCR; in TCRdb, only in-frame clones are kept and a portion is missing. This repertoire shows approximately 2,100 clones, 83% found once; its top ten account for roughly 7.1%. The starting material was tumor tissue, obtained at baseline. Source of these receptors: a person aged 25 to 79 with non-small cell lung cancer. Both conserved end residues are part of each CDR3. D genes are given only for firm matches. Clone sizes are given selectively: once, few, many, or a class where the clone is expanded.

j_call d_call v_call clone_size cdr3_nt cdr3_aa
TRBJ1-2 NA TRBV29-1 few TGCAGCGTTGCGACAGAACCAAGCGTTGGCACCTTC CSVATEPSVGTF
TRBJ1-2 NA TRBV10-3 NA TGTGCCATCAGTGTTGAGGGGAACTATGGCTACACCTTC CAISVEGNYGYTF
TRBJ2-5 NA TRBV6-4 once TGTGCCAGCAGCACGGGACGGAATGGGCCTTACCAAGAGACCCAGTACTTC CASSTGRNGPYQETQYF
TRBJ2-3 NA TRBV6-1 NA TGTGCCAGCAGTGAATATAGCCCTATTCTCGATACGCAGTATTTT CASSEYSPILDTQYF
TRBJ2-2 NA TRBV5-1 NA TGCGCCAGCAGCTTGGCTTTAGGAGGGGAGGAGCTGTTTTTT CASSLALGGEELFF
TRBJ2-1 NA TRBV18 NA TGTGCCAGCTCCCTAAGACAGGACTCCTACAATGAGCAGTTCTTC CASSLRQDSYNEQFF
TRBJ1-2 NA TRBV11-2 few TGTGCCAGCAGCTTATCCCCCGGATATGGCTACACCTTC CASSLSPGYGYTF
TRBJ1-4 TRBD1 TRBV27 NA TGTGCCAGCAGTTTTCATAAGGGACAGCCTAATGAAAAACTGTTTTTT CASSFHKGQPNEKLFF
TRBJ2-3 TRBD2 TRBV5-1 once TGCGCCAGCAGCTTAGGGGGTAGCGGGACTAGCACAGATACGCAGTATTTT CASSLGGSGTSTDTQYF
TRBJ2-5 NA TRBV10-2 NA TGCGCCAGCAGTGAGGTCGTAGTTGCTCCAGAGACCCAGTACTTC CASSEVVVAPETQYF
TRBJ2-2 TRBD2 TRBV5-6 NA TGTGCCAGCAGACTGGGACTAGTAGACACCGGGGAGCTGTTTTTT CASRLGLVDTGELFF
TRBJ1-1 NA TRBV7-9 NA TGTGCCAGCAGGCGGAACACTGAAGCTTTCTTT CASRRNTEAFF
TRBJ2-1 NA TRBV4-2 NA TGTGCCAGCAGCCAAGAGAGGGATGAGCAGTTCTTC CASSQERDEQFF
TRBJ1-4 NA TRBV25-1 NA TGTGCCAGCAGTGATGGGACATCAACTAATGAAAAACTGTTTTTT CASSDGTSTNEKLFF
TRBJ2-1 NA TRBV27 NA TGTGCCACTTCTGGGGTAACATCCTACAATGAGCAGTTCTTC CATSGVTSYNEQFF
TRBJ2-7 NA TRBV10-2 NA TGCGCCAGCAGTGAGTCTGGCTCGCTCTCCTACGAGCAGTACTTC CASSESGSLSYEQYF
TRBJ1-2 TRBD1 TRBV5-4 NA TGTGCCAGCAGCTTGAGTGGGACAGGGCCACTCTTCGCCTATGGCTACACCTTC CASSLSGTGPLFAYGYTF
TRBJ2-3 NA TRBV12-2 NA TGTGCAAGGCCCACGGTAGCGGGGCTCCACCATACGCAGTATTTT CARPTVAGLHHTQYF
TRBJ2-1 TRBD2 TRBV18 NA TGTGCCAGCTCCCCTAGCGGGAGGGCCTCCTACAATGAGCAGTTCTTC CASSPSGRASYNEQFF
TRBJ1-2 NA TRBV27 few TGTGCCAGCAGTTTATCGCAGGGAGGTTGGCCCGATGGCTACACCTTC CASSLSQGGWPDGYTF
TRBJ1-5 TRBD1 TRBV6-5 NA TGTGCCAGCAGTGACAGGGGTAGTCAGCCCCAGCATTTT CASSDRGSQPQHF
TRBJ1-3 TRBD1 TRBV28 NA TGTGCCAGCATTCCCGGGACAGGGGACGGAAACACCATATATTTT CASIPGTGDGNTIYF
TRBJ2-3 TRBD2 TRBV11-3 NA TGTGCCAGCAGCGGCAGCGGGAGATCAGATACGCAGTATTTT CASSGSGRSDTQYF
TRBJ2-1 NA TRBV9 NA TGTGCCAGCAGCGTACGGGGTAGAACCTACAATGAGCAGTTCTTC CASSVRGRTYNEQFF
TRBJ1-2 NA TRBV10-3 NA TGTGCCATCAAGGTCCGGGCAGTAGACTATGGCTACACCTTC CAIKVRAVDYGYTF
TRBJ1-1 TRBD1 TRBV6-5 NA TGTGCCAGCAAATACAGGGGGAACACTGAAGCTTTCTTT CASKYRGNTEAFF
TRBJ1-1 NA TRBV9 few TGTGCCAGCAGCGTAGCTCCCTCCGGGGGGTGGACTGAAGCTTTCTTT CASSVAPSGGWTEAFF
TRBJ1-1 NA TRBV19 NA TGTGCCAGTAGTATAGTGGCAGGGCGGACTGAAGCTTTCTTT CASSIVAGRTEAFF
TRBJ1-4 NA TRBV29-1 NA TGCAGCGTTAACTCCGCCGCTAATGAAAAACTGTTTTTT CSVNSAANEKLFF
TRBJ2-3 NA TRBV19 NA TGTGCCAGTAGTATTTTGGACCGACAAGATACGCAGTATTTT CASSILDRQDTQYF
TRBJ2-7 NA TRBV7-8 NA TGTGCCAGCAGCTTAGCGCAGGGGCCCTCCTACGAGCAGTACTTC CASSLAQGPSYEQYF
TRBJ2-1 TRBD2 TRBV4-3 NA TGCGCCAGCAGCCAAGGGACTAGCGGGAGGGCCAATGAGCAGTTCTTC CASSQGTSGRANEQFF
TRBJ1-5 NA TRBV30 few TGTGCCTGGAGTGTCGGACAGCTAAATCAGCCCCAGCATTTT CAWSVGQLNQPQHF
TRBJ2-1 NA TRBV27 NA TGTGCCAGCAGTGACCCCGGCTACAATGAGCAGTTCTTC CASSDPGYNEQFF
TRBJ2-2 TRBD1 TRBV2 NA TGTGCCAGCAGTGACCGGACAGGGGGCATCGGGGAGCTGTTTTTT CASSDRTGGIGELFF
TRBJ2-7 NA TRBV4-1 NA TGCGCCAGCAGCTTAGGACCGGAAAGTTTTACCTACGAGCAGTACTTC CASSLGPESFTYEQYF
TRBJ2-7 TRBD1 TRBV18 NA TGTGCCAGCTCACCGACAGGGGGCGAGCAGTACTTC CASSPTGGEQYF